This passage covers 9 T cell receptor beta chains from one sample sequenced in a study of CD8+CD57+ T cells in acquired aplastic anemia. TCR beta VDJ and CDR3 profiling used genomic DNA as template. TCRdb recomputed calls from the reads with MiXCR, one row per CDR3 protein. Here the sample spans 200,000 to 250,000 distinct CDR3 sequences, roughly 35% being singletons. Material: sorted CD4+, CD8+, or CD8+CD57+ T cells (not recorded which) from PBMCs. All receptors derive from a human donor in good health, serving as a control.

This clonotype turned up a few times. The chain combines TRBV11-2 with TRBJ2-7; 8 bases agree with TRBD1. Germline CDR1 SGHAT, CDR2 FQNNGV. V was clipped by 8 bases and J by 2 bases; unmatched bases: 11. This CDR3 contains 15 residues. Written as DNA, the CDR3 is TGTGCCAGCGGACTAAAGACAGGGGTCACCTACGAGCAGTACTTC. This encodes CASGLKTGVTYEQYF. Complete variable domain (other parts from reference TRBV11-2 and TRBJ2-7): EAGVAQSPRYKIIEKRQSVAFWCNPISGHATLYWYQQILGQGPKLLIQFQNNGVVDDSQLPKDRFSAERLKGVDSTLKIQPAKLEDSAVYLCASGLKTGVTYEQYFGPGTRLTVT.

The genes are TRBV5-1 and TRBJ2-7, with 8 bases fitting TRBD2. Germline values: CDR1 SGHRS, CDR2 YFSETQ. J gave up 3 bases and V 0 bases, and 8 bases lay outside the gene matches. This CDR3 has 16 amino acids. The CDR3 sequence is CASSLGLRGDYYEQYF. The CDR3 coding sequence is TGCGCCAGCAGCTTGGGATTGCGGGGGGACTACTACGAGCAGTACTTC.

The chain uses TRBV25-1 and TRBJ1-1; 10 bases map to TRBD1. Germline values: CDR1 MGHDK, CDR2 SYGVNS. The CDR3 is 15 residues long. Trimming cost V 1 base and J 6 bases; bases outside gene matches: 5. The CDR3 DNA follows: TGTGCCAGCAGTGAATGGGGGACAGGGGTGGCTGAAGCTTTCTTT. Protein product: CASSEWGTGVAEAFF.

This clonotype has only a few counts. V and J are TRBV7-2 and TRBJ2-1, with D unresolved. The CDR3 loop spans 16 amino acids. The V and J ends lost 0 bases and 0 bases respectively, with 9 bases between them. Per the germline V gene, CDR1 is SGHTA and CDR2 is FQGNSA. In DNA, the CDR3 is TGTGCCAGCAGCTTAGCGGTGACCAGCTCCTACAATGAGCAGTTCTTC. Amino acids: CASSLAVTSSYNEQFF. The full variable domain, completed using reference TRBV7-2 and TRBJ2-1, is GAGVSQSPSNKVTEKGKDVELRCDPISGHTALYWYRQSLGQGLEFLIYFQGNSAPDKSGLPSDRFSAERTGGSVSTLTIQRTQQEDSAVYLCASSLAVTSSYNEQFFGPGTRLTVL.

This clonotype has just a few counts. A much larger clone differs by one base, so this may be a read error. This chain links TRBV7-9 with TRBJ1-1; perhaps TRBD1 as D (5 bases). Germline CDR1 and CDR2: SEHNR and FQNEAQ (reference sequence). This CDR3 has 15 amino acids. Trimming stripped 4 bases from V and 3 bases from J, with 15 bases between. This chain's CDR3 is CASSSALGTYTEAFF. CDR3 DNA sequence: TGTGCCAGCAGCTCAGCGCTAGGGACGTACACTGAAGCTTTCTTT.

The chain employs TRBV10-3 and TRBJ1-1; no firm D call. This CDR3 is 14 amino acids long. The V end lost 5 bases, the J end lost 0 bases, and 10 bases lay between the germline ends. The germline gives CDR1 ENHRY, CDR2 SYGVKD. The CDR3 nucleotides are TGTGCCATCAGTCTGCAGATTTTGAACACTGAAGCTTTCTTT. This gives the protein CAISLQILNTEAFF.

This clonotype was counted at least ten times. The V and J genes are TRBV20-1 and TRBJ2-5; TRBD2 agrees at 11 bases. The CDR3 covers 15 residues. Trimming took 6 bases from V and 2 from J; bases not matched to a gene: 8. Germline V gives CDR1 DFQATT, CDR2 SNEGSKA (reference sequence). CDR3 residues: CSANIAGGPQETQYF. The CDR3 DNA sequence: TGCAGTGCAAACATAGCGGGAGGGCCACAAGAGACCCAGTACTTC.

This clonotype was seen repeatedly, ten times or more. This sequence joins TRBV7-9 and TRBJ2-3; no reliable D call. The germline CDR1 and CDR2 sequences are SEHNR and FQNEAQ (reference sequence). Trimming cost V 0 bases and J 0 bases, with 10 bases left between them. The CDR3 spans 16 residues. CDR3 amino acids: CASSLAWGGSTDTQYF. The DNA of the CDR3 is TGTGCCAGCAGCTTAGCGTGGGGTGGGAGCACAGATACGCAGTATTTT.

Comments on this clonotype: A read error may be the cause here, since a much bigger clone is one base away. The CDR3 does not end in the conserved phenylalanine or tryptophan, so this is likely a read error. The chain recombines TRBV20-1 with TRBJ2-5; D may correspond to TRBD1 or TRBD2 (6 bases each). The CDR3 is made up of 13 amino acids. From germline, CDR1 is DFQATT and CDR2 SNEGSKA (reference sequence). The germline V and J ends were trimmed by 4 bases and 5 bases, with 14 bases remaining between them. The CDR3 sequence: CSATETGRETQYL. The CDR3 DNA reads as TGCAGTGCTACCGAAACAGGGAGGGAGACCCAGTACCTC.